These 3 T cell receptor beta chains share one sample of origin, sequenced in a study of T-cell reconstitution after alpha-beta-depleted transplantation in children. Unique molecular identifiers featured in how the TCRbeta library was prepared. TCRdb redid the calling of the PCR reads with MiXCR, one entry per CDR3 protein. The sample holds about 980,000 distinct CDR3 sequences, about 29% seen once. Sequencing used PBMCs, mostly from graft donor cells, obtained 360 days after TCRalphabeta/CD19-depleted stem cell transplant. Every receptor here comes from a boy less than two years old who had a stem cell transplant for SCID, so the T cells may come from the graft donor.

This clonotype occurred many times. V usage is TRBV5-1 and J usage is TRBJ2-7, with TRBD1 identical over 9 bases. CDR1 and CDR2 (germline): SGHRS, YFSETQ. The CDR3 spans 13 residues. Trimming at V came to 4 bases and at J to 5 bases, leaving 4 bases not matched to a gene. CDR3 DNA: TGCGCCAGCAGCCGACAGGGGGAGGACGAGCAGTACTTC. This encodes CASSRQGEDEQYF.

This clonotype was counted only a few times. The chain is built from TRBV18 and TRBJ2-5, with 9 bases that match TRBD2. The trim removed 3 bases at V and 1 base at J, leaving 6 bases unmatched. This CDR3 has 16 residues. Germline CDR1 KGHSH, CDR2 LQKENI. This chain's CDR3 is CASSPVRAGGQETQYF. CDR3 bases: TGTGCCAGCTCACCGGTACGAGCGGGGGGCCAAGAGACCCAGTACTTC.

The V gene is TRBV15, the J gene TRBJ2-7; D possibly corresponds to TRBD2 (6 bases). V lost 0 bases and J 6 bases, leaving 6 bases between the germline ends. CDR1 and CDR2 from the germline V gene are LNHNV and YYDKDF (reference sequence). CDR3 length equals 12 residues. The CDR3 reads CATSRDSGEQYF. The CDR3 DNA sequence: TGTGCCACCAGCAGAGATAGCGGCGAGCAGTACTTC. Complete variable domain (other parts from reference TRBV15 and TRBJ2-7): DAMVIQNPRYQVTQFGKPVTLSCSQTLNHNVMYWYQQKSSQAPKLLFHYYDKDFNNEADTPDNFQSRRPNTSFCFLDIRSPGLGDTAMYLCATSRDSGEQYFGPGTRLTVT.